The 17 T cell receptor beta chains in this list originate from one sample, sequenced in a study of identical twins. One entry per CDR3 protein, called by TCRdb with MiXCR from the 5' RACE reads. The sample has around 650,000 distinct CDR3 sequences, around 7.4% seen once. The same sample was also studied in work on yellow fever vaccine responses in identical twins.

The specimen was PBMCs. These receptors were obtained from a woman aged 18-29 years in good health.

This rearrangement joins TRBV15 to TRBJ2-7, with 10 bases identical to TRBD2. The V segment lost 2 bases and the J segment 1 base; nucleotides outside the gene matches: 2. Per the germline V gene, CDR1 is LNHNV and CDR2 is YYDKDF (reference sequence). The CDR3 length is 15 residues. DNA for the CDR3: TGTGCCACCAGCAGAAGGACTAGCGGATCCTACGAGCAGTACTTC. This gives the protein CATSRRTSGSYEQYF.

CDR3 bases: TGTGCCAGCAGCTTTTCGGGGCGCGAGCAGTACGTC. Amino acids: CASSFSGREQYV. This chain connects TRBV28 to TRBJ2-7; D is perhaps TRBD1 or TRBD2 (5 bases each). The CDR3 has 12 residues. Trimming shortened V by 6 bases and J by 6 bases, and 12 bases separated the two germline ends. CDR1 and CDR2 from the germline V gene are MDHEN and SYDVKM.

The chain has TRBV20-1 and TRBJ2-7; D unclear. This CDR3 spans 13 amino acids. With 3 bases removed from V and 1 base from J, the gap between germline ends came to 10 bases. Germline lookup yields CDR1 DFQATT and CDR2 SNEGSKA (reference sequence). The DNA of the CDR3 is TGCAGTGCTAGGATCCAGCGTTCCTACGAGCAGTACTTC. Translating it yields CSARIQRSYEQYF.

This clonotype was recorded a few times. The chain recombines TRBV2 with TRBJ2-4, with 11 bases lining up with TRBD1. This CDR3 is 17 amino acids long. CDR1 SNHLY and CDR2 FYNNEI come from the germline V gene. The V and J ends lost 3 bases and 3 bases, in that order; junction bases with no gene match: 7. CDR3 sequence (DNA): TGTGCCAGCAGTGAGACGGACAGGGGGCGAGACAAAAACATTCAGTACTTC. Translated: CASSETDRGRDKNIQYF.

This clonotype was seen a few times. The chain couples TRBV29-1 to TRBJ1-2; D possibly corresponds to TRBD1 (5 bases). Germline V lookup: CDR1 SQVTM, CDR2 ANQGSEA. The CDR3 length is 14 residues. Trimming shortened V by 6 bases and J by 8 bases, and 22 bases separated the two germline ends. CDR3: CSVAFERGGEGYTF. The CDR3 DNA reads as TGCAGCGTCGCCTTTGAGAGGGGAGGTGAAGGCTACACCTTC.

This clonotype was detected many times. V usage is TRBV25-1 and J usage is TRBJ2-5, with D possibly matching TRBD1 (6 bases). Trimming cost V 1 base and J 6 bases, with 15 bases left between them. The CDR3 spans 15 residues. Germline V gene lookup returns CDR1 MGHDK and CDR2 SYGVNS. This chain's CDR3 is CASSEWTEFLKTQYF. CDR3 DNA sequence: TGTGCCAGCAGTGAATGGACAGAGTTTTTAAAGACCCAGTACTTC.

This clonotype was seen more than once but under ten times. The chain is built from TRBV15 and TRBJ2-1, with 7 nucleotides matching TRBD1. V trimming: 0 bases; J trimming: 3 bases; junction bases outside the gene matches: 5. This CDR3 has 16 residues. Germline V gene sequence: CDR1 LNHNV, CDR2 YYDKDF (reference sequence). The CDR3 DNA reads as TGTGCCACCAGCAGAGATCGGAACAGGGGCTACAATGAGCAGTTCTTC. It is translated as CATSRDRNRGYNEQFF.

Only a few counts were recorded for this clonotype. Written as DNA, the CDR3 is TGTGCCAGCAGCTTAGCTGGGGAGGGCAGTGGAGATACGCAGTATTTT. This gives the protein CASSLAGEGSGDTQYF. The chain is built from TRBV7-6 and TRBJ2-3; 7 bases agree with TRBD2. Losses at the gene ends were 0 bases for V and 5 bases for J; bases not matched to a gene: 8. The germline gives CDR1 SGHVS, CDR2 FNYEAQ. The CDR3 length is 16 residues.

The chain combines TRBV12-3 or TRBV12-4 with TRBJ2-3; tentative D call: TRBD1 (5 bases). The CDR3 length is 13 residues. The V end lost 5 bases, the J end lost 0 bases, and 6 bases lay between the germline ends. The CDR3: CASSGHSTDTQYF. Here the CDR3 DNA reads TGTGCCAGCAGTGGACACAGCACAGATACGCAGTATTTT.

The chain couples TRBV5-5 to TRBJ1-5, with TRBD1 matching 10 bases. Per germline, CDR1 SGHKS and CDR2 YYEKEE (reference sequence). The CDR3 has 16 residues. Losses at the gene ends were 3 bases for V and 3 bases for J; bases not matched to a gene: 6. The CDR3 DNA reads TGTGCCAGCAGCTCGGACAGGGGGGTGTTCAATCAGCCCCAGCATTTT. Translating it yields CASSSDRGVFNQPQHF.

This clonotype was recorded many times. The gene calls are TRBV7-9 and TRBJ1-1; D gene unclear. The germline V gene has CDR1 SEHNR and CDR2 FQNEAQ (reference sequence). This CDR3 is built from 13 residues. The V end lost 1 base, the J end lost 7 bases, and 10 bases lay between the germline ends. The CDR3 DNA sequence: TGTGCCAGCAGCTTAGTACCCTTGGTTGAAGCTTTCTTT. Protein product: CASSLVPLVEAFF.

For this clonotype: A much larger clone lies one base from this, so it may be a read error. This chain joins TRBV12-3 or TRBV12-4 and TRBJ1-5, with D perhaps matching TRBD1 (5 bases). The CDR3 sequence is 13 residues long. Trimming cost V 3 bases and J 9 bases, with 12 bases left between them. CDR3 sequence reads: CASSLSWGRPQHF. The CDR3 bases are TGTGCCAGCAGTTTGTCATGGGGCAGGCCCCAGCATTTT.

The sample holds a few counts of this clonotype. The chain combines TRBV7-3 with TRBJ2-7, with 15 nucleotides matching TRBD2. V dropped 0 bases and J dropped 6; count of bases not matched to a gene: 3. This CDR3 contains 16 residues. CDR1 is SGHTA, CDR2 FQGTGA, per germline. The CDR3 sequence: CASSLTPGLAGGEQYF. In DNA, the CDR3 is TGTGCCAGCAGCTTAACACCGGGACTAGCGGGAGGCGAGCAGTACTTC.

This clonotype has a handful of counts. The J gene is TRBJ2-1, the V gene TRBV7-3; D possibly corresponds to TRBD2 (6 bases). The V gene lost 0 bases and the J gene lost 9 bases, with 12 bases spanning the gap. Germline V gene lookup returns CDR1 SGHTA and CDR2 FQGTGA. There are 14 residues in the CDR3. CDR3 nucleotide sequence: TGTGCCAGCAGCTTAACTGGAGGGTTTACTGAGCAGTTCTTC. This sequence encodes CASSLTGGFTEQFF. The full variable domain, rest sourced from reference TRBV7-3 and TRBJ2-1, is GAGVSQTPSNKVTEKGKYVELRCDPISGHTALYWYRQSLGQGPEFLIYFQGTGAADDSGLPNDRFFAVRPEGSVSTLKIQRTERGDSAVYLCASSLTGGFTEQFFGPGTRLTVL.

In this sample, this clonotype turned up many times. This rearrangement joins TRBV5-1 to TRBJ2-5; 8 bases are shared with TRBD1. CDR3 size: 14 residues. The germline V gene encodes CDR1 SGHRS and CDR2 YFSETQ. The ends lost 2 bases at V and 3 bases at J; junction bases unmatched: 3. The CDR3 loop is CASSFLDREETQYF. For the CDR3, the DNA is TGCGCCAGCAGCTTTCTGGACAGGGAAGAGACCCAGTACTTC.

This clonotype was seen many times. J is TRBJ1-1 and V is TRBV5-1; no reliable D call. Germline values: CDR1 SGHRS, CDR2 YFSETQ. There are 17 residues in the CDR3. The V and J ends lost 2 bases and 1 base respectively, with 18 bases between them. CDR3 coding DNA: TGCGCCAGCAGCTTAAGTCTGTTGACCGACACGAACACTGAAGCTTTCTTT. Protein sequence: CASSLSLLTDTNTEAFF.

This clonotype has ten or more counts. The J gene is TRBJ2-5, the V gene TRBV14; D not certain. The CDR3 totals 15 residues. Trimming cost V 1 base and J 2 bases, with 11 bases left between them. CDR1 and CDR2 from the germline V gene are SGHDN and FVKESK. The CDR3 DNA is TGTGCCAGCAGCCAAGGTCTGGGCGAACAAGAGACCCAGTACTTC. Translated, it gives CASSQGLGEQETQYF.